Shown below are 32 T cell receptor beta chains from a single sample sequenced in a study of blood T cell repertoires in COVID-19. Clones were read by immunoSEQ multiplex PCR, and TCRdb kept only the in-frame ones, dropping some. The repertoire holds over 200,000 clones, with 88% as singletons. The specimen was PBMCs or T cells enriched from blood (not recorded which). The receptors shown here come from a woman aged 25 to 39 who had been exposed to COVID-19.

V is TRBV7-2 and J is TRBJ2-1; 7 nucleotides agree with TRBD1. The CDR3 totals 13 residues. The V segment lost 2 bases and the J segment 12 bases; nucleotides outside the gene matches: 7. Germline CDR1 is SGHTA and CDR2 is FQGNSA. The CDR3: CASSLWTGERQFF. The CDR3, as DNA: TGTGCCAGCAGCTTATGGACAGGAGAGAGGCAGTTCTTC. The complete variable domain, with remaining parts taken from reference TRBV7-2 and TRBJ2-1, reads GAGVSQSPSNKVTEKGKDVELRCDPISGHTALYWYRQSLGQGLEFLIYFQGNSAPDKSGLPSDRFSAERTGGSVSTLTIQRTQQEDSAVYLCASSLWTGERQFFGPGTRLTVL.

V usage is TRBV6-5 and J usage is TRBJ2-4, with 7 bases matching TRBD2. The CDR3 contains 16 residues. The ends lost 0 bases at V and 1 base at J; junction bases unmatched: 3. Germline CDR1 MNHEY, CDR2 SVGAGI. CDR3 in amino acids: CASSYSLAVAKNIQYF. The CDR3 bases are TGTGCCAGCAGTTACTCCCTAGCGGTGGCCAAAAACATTCAGTACTTC.

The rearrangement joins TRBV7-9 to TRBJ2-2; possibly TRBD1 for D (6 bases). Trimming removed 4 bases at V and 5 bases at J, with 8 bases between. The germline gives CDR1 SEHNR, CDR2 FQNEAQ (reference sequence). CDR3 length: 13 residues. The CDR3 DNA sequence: TGTGCCAGCAGCTACAGGGAAACCGGGGAGCTGTTTTTT. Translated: CASSYRETGELFF. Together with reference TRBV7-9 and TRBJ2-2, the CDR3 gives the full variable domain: DTGVSQNPRHKITKRGQNVTFRCDPISEHNRLYWYRQTLGQGPEFLTYFQNEAQLEKSRLLSDRFSAERPKGSFSTLEIQRTEQGDSAMYLCASSYRETGELFFGEGSRLTVL.

In DNA form, the CDR3 reads TGCAGTGGTAGTCCTGGAGTTAATTCACCCCTCCACTTT. Protein sequence: CSGSPGVNSPLHF. The chain is built from TRBV20-1 and TRBJ1-6; D gene uncertain. Germline V gene lookup returns CDR1 DFQATT and CDR2 SNEGSKA (reference sequence). Trimming pared 7 bases from V and 6 bases from J, leaving 13 bases between. The CDR3 is 13 residues long.

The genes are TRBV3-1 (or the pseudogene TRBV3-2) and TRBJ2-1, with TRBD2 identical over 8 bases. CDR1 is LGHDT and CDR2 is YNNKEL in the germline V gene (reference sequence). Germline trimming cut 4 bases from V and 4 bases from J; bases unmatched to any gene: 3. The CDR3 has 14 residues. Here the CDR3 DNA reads TGTGCCAGCAGCCTTAGCGGGACTTACAATGAGCAGTTCTTC. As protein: CASSLSGTYNEQFF.

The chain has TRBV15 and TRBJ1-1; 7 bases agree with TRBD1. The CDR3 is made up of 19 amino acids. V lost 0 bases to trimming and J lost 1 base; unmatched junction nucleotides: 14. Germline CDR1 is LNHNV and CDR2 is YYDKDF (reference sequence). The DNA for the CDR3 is TGTGCCACCAGCAGAGATAAGGGGCAGGGGGGTTTAAGGAACACTGAAGCTTTCTTT. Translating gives CATSRDKGQGGLRNTEAFF.

This CDR3 reads CASSGVKNIQYF. For the CDR3, the DNA is TGTGCCAGCTCGGGAGTTAAAAACATTCAGTACTTC. This chain connects TRBV18 to TRBJ2-4; TRBD2 is a possible D gene (5 bases). The CDR3 sequence is 12 residues long. Germline CDR1 reads KGHSH; CDR2 reads LQKENI. Trimming removed 6 bases at V and 4 bases at J, with 7 bases between.

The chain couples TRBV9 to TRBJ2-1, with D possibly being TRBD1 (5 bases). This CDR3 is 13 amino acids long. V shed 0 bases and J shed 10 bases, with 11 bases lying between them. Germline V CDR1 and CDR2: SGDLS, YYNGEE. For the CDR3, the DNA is TGTGCCAGCAGCGTAGTGGGGTGGGGCGAGCAGTTCTTC. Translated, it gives CASSVVGWGEQFF.

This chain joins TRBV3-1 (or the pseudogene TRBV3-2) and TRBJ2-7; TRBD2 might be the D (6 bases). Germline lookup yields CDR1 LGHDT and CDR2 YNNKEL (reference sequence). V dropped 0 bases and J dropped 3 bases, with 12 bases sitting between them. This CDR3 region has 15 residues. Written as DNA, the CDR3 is TGTGCCAGCAGCCAAGAGGGACTTGCGATCTACGAGCAGTACTTC. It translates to CASSQEGLAIYEQYF.

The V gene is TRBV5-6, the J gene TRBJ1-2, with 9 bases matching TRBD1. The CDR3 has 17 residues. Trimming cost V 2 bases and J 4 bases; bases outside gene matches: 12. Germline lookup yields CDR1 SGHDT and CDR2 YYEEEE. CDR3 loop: CASSFLALGQGSYGYTF. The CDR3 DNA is TGTGCCAGCAGCTTTCTGGCTTTGGGACAGGGAAGCTATGGCTACACCTTC.

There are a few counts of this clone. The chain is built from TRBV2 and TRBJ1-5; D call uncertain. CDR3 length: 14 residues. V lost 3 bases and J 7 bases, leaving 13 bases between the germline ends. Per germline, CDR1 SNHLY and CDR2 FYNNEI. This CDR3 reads CASSDLDGLQPQHF. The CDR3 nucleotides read TGTGCCAGCAGTGACCTAGACGGTTTACAGCCCCAGCATTTT.

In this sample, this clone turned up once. The CDR3 spells CASSLSQGYDYGYTF. The CDR3 bases are TGTGCCAGCAGCTTAAGTCAGGGGTACGACTATGGCTACACCTTC. The chain couples TRBV13 to TRBJ1-2; D is possibly TRBD1 (6 bases). Germline CDR1 PRHDT, CDR2 FYEKMQ (reference sequence). The CDR3 contains 15 residues. Deletions cut 2 bases from V and 3 bases from J, with 13 bases between.

The CDR3 DNA reads as TGTGCCAGTAGTATAGTGCCAGAAAACTATGGCTACACCTTC. Its protein product is CASSIVPENYGYTF. The chain couples TRBV19 to TRBJ1-2; D is ambiguous. The CDR3 length is 14 residues. Germline V gives CDR1 LNHDA, CDR2 SQIVND (reference sequence). V was pared by 1 base and J by 2 bases, with 8 bases between.

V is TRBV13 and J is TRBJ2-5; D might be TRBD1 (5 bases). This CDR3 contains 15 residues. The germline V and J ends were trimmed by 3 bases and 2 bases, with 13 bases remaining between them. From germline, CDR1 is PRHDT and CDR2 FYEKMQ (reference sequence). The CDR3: CASSFSFQGQETQYF. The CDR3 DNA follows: TGTGCCAGCAGCTTCTCTTTTCAGGGTCAAGAGACCCAGTACTTC.

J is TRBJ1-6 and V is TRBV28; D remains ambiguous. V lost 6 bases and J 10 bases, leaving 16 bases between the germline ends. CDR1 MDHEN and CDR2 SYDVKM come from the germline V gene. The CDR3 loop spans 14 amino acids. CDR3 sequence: CASRPAFRESPLHF. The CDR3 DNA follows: TGTGCCAGCAGACCCGCCTTCCGGGAATCACCCCTCCACTTT.

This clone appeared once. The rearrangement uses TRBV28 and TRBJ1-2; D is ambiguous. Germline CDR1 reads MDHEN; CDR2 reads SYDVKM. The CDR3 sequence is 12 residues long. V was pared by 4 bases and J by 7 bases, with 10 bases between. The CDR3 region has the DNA TGTGCCAGCAGTTCCCCCTTGCGTGGCTACACCTTC. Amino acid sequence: CASSSPLRGYTF.

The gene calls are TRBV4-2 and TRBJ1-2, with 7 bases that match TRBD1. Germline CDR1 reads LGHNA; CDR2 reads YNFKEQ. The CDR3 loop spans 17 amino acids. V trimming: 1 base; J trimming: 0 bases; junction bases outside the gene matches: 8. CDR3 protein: CASSQGGTVRTNYGYTF. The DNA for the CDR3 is TGTGCCAGCAGCCAAGGCGGGACAGTTCGAACTAACTATGGCTACACCTTC.

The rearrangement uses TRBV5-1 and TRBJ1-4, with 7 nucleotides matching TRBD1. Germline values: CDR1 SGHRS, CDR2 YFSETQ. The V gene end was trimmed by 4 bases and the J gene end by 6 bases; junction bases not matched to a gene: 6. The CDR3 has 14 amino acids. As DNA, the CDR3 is TGCGCCAGCAGCCACCGACAGGGAGATGAAAAACTGTTTTTT. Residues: CASSHRQGDEKLFF.

The CDR3 DNA sequence: TGTGCCAGCAGCTTAGTTTTCAGGGGGCGTAAAGAGACCCAGTACTTC. Encoded protein: CASSLVFRGRKETQYF. V and J are TRBV7-9 and TRBJ2-5; 8 nucleotides line up with TRBD1. Germline V gene sequence: CDR1 SEHNR, CDR2 FQNEAQ (reference sequence). After removal of 1 base from V and 3 bases from J, the junction contained 7 bases not matched to a gene. The CDR3 covers 16 residues.

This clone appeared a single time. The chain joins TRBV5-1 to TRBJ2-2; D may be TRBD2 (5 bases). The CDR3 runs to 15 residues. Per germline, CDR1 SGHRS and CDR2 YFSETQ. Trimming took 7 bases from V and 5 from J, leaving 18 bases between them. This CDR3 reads CASALTSKGTGELFF. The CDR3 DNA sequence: TGCGCCAGCGCTCTAACTAGTAAAGGGACCGGGGAGCTGTTTTTT.

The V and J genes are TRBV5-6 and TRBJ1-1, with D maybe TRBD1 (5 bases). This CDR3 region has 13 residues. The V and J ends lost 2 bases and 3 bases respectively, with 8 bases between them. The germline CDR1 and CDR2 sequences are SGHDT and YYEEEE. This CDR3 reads CASSFYRYTEAFF. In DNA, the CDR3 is TGTGCCAGCAGCTTTTACAGGTACACTGAAGCTTTCTTT.

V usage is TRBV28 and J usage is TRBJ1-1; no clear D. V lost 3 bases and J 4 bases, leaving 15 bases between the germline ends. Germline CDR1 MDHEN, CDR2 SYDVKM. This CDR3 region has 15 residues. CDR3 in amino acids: CASSFSGNRVTEAFF. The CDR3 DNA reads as TGTGCCAGCAGTTTTTCGGGGAATAGGGTCACTGAAGCTTTCTTT. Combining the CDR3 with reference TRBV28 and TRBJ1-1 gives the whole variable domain DVKVTQSSRYLVKRTGEKVFLECVQDMDHENMFWYRQDPGLGLRLIYFSYDVKMKEKGDIPEGYSVSREKKERFSLILESASTNQTSMYLCASSFSGNRVTEAFFGQGTRLTVV.

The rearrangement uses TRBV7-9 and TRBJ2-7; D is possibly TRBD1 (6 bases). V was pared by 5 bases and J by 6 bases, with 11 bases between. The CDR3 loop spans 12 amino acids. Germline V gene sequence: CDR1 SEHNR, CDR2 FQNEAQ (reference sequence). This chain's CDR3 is CASSRHRAEQYF. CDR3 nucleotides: TGTGCCAGCAGCAGACACAGGGCCGAGCAGTACTTC. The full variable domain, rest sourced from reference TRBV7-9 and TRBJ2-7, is DTGVSQNPRHKITKRGQNVTFRCDPISEHNRLYWYRQTLGQGPEFLTYFQNEAQLEKSRLLSDRFSAERPKGSFSTLEIQRTEQGDSAMYLCASSRHRAEQYFGPGTRLTVT.

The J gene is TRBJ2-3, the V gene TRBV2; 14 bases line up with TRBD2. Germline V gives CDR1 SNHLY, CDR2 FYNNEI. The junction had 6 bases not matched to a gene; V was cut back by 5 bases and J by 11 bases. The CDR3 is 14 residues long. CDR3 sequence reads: CASSPGLAGVVQYF. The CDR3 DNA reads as TGTGCCAGCAGTCCGGGACTAGCGGGAGTTGTGCAGTATTTT.

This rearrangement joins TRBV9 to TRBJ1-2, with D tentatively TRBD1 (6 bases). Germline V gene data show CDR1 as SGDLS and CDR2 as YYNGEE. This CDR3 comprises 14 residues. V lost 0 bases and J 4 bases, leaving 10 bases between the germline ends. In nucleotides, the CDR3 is TGTGCCAGCAGCGTAGCTCAGGGGCCCTATGGCTACACCTTC. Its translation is CASSVAQGPYGYTF.

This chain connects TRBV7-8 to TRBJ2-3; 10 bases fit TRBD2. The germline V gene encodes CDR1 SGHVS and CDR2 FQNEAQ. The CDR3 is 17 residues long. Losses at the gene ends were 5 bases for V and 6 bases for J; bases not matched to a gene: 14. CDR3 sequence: CASSIASGRVGRDTQYF. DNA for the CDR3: TGTGCCAGCAGCATCGCTAGCGGGAGAGTTGGGAGGGATACGCAGTATTTT.

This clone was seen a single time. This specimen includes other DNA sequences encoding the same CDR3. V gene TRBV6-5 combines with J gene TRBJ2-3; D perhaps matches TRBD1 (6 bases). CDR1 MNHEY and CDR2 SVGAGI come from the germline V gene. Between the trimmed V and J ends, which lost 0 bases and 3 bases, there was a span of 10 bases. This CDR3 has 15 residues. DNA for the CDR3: TGTGCCAGCAGTTACTCGGGCAGGGGAACAGATACGCAGTATTTT. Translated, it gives CASSYSGRGTDTQYF.

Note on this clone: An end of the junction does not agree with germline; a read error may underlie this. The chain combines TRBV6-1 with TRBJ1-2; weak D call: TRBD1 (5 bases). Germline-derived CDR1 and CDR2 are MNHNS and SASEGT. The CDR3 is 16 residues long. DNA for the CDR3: TGTGCCAGCAGGGAAGCGGGCTTAGGGGCTAACTATGGCTACACCTTC. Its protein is CASREAGLGANYGYTF.

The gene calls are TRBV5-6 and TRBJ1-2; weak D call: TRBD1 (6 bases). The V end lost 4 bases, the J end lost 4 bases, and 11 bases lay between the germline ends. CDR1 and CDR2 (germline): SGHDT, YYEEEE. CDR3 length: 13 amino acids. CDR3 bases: TGTGCCAGCAGCGGGACACCCTCCTATGGCTACACCTTC. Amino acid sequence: CASSGTPSYGYTF.

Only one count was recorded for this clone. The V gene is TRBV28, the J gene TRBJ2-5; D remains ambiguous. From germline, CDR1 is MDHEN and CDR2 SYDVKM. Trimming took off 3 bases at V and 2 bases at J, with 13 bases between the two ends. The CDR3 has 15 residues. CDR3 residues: CASSFGTANQETQYF. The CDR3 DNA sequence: TGTGCCAGCAGTTTTGGCACAGCAAATCAAGAGACCCAGTACTTC. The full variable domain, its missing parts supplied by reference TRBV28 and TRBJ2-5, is DVKVTQSSRYLVKRTGEKVFLECVQDMDHENMFWYRQDPGLGLRLIYFSYDVKMKEKGDIPEGYSVSREKKERFSLILESASTNQTSMYLCASSFGTANQETQYFGPGTRLLVL.

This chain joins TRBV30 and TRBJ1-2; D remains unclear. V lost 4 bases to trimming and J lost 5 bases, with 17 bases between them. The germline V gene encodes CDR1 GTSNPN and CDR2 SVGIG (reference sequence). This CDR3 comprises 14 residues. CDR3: CAWTSLAGLYGYTF. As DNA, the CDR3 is TGTGCCTGGACATCATTGGCGGGCCTTTATGGCTACACCTTC.

The CDR3 loop is CASSLEGLSSYNEQFF. In nucleotides, the CDR3 is TGTGCCAGCAGTTTAGAGGGCCTTAGCTCCTACAATGAGCAGTTCTTC. The V and J genes are TRBV27 and TRBJ2-1, with D perhaps matching TRBD2 (5 bases). Trimming cost V 2 bases and J 0 bases, with 11 bases left between them. The germline V gene has CDR1 MNHEY and CDR2 SMNVEV (reference sequence). The CDR3 totals 16 residues.